This T cell receptor beta chain was profiled in a study of T cells in Graves' hyperthyroidism and ophthalmopathy. This CDR3 comprises 14 residues. In germline, CDR1 is LGHNA, CDR2 YNFKEQ. The V gene lost 1 base and the J gene lost 1 base, with 7 bases spanning the gap. Reasons for excluding patients were uncontrolled infection, other autoimmune disease, pregnancy or lactation. Researchers took RNA transcripts and amplified the TCR beta CDR3 regions from them. In the first-round RT-PCR of the TCR CDR3, the HTBI primer set was used. TCRdb redid the calling of the multiplex PCR reads with MiXCR, one entry per CDR3 protein. The repertoire holds over 550,000 distinct CDR3 sequences, with 16% as singletons.

The chain employs TRBV4-2 and TRBJ1-2, with D hard to call. The sequence was obtained from a young woman with Graves' hyperthyroidism. The sample was blood. CDR3 residues: CASSQAQDNYGYTF. CDR3 DNA sequence: TGTGCCAGCAGCCAAGCCCAAGATAACTATGGCTACACCTTC.